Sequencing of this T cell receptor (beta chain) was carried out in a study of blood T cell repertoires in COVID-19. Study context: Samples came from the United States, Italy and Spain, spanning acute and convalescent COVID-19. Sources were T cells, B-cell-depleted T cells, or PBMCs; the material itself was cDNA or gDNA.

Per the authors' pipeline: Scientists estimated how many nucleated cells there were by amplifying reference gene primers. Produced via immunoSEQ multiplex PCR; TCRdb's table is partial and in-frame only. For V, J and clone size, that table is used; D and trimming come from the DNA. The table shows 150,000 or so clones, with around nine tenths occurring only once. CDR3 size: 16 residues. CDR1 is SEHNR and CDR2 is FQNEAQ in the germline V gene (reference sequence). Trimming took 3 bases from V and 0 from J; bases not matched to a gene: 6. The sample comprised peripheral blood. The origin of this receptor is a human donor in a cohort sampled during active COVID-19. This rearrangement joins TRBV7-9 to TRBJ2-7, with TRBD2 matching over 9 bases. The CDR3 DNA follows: TGTGCCAGCAGCTTCCCTAGGCGGGGGGGCTCCTACGAGCAGTACTTC. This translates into CASSFPRRGGSYEQYF.